A single sample is the source of the 9 T cell receptor beta chains below, sequenced in a study of cytotoxic CD8 clonotypes in ibrutinib-treated CLL. Only in-frame clones appear in the TCRdb table, and some are missing; sequencing was by immunoSEQ multiplex PCR. The table lists about 26,000 clones, over 75% of them singletons. Sample: PBMCs, taken after 24 months of ibrutinib treatment. These receptors were taken from a human donor with chronic lymphocytic leukemia.

J is TRBJ1-1 and V is TRBV2; the match to TRBD1 covers 8 bases. Per the germline V gene, CDR1 is SNHLY and CDR2 is FYNNEI. The J segment lost 5 bases and the V segment lost 3 bases, leaving 5 bases of the junction unmatched. The CDR3 spans 14 residues. The CDR3 protein is CASSDPRGRTEAFF. The DNA of the CDR3 is TGTGCCAGCAGTGATCCCAGGGGGCGGACTGAAGCTTTCTTT.

This clone was detected only a few times. The V and J genes are TRBV11-2 and TRBJ2-5, with a possible D match to TRBD2 (6 bases). The V gene's germline CDR1 is SGHAT and CDR2 FQNNGV. CDR3 length: 16 residues. V gave up 0 bases and J gave up 0 bases, with 11 bases separating them. The CDR3: CASSLEPGDYQETQYF. CDR3 in DNA: TGTGCCAGCAGCTTAGAGCCGGGGGACTACCAAGAGACCCAGTACTTC.

The chain links TRBV10-3 to TRBJ1-4; D remains unclear. This CDR3 spans 15 amino acids. V was shortened by 0 bases and J by 0 bases, with 5 bases between the two germline ends. Germline V gene lookup returns CDR1 ENHRY and CDR2 SYGVKD. The chain's CDR3 is CAISESASTNEKLFF. CDR3 nucleotides: TGTGCCATCAGTGAGTCCGCCTCAACTAATGAAAAACTGTTTTTT.

This clone is a singleton in its sample. The rearrangement uses TRBV16 and TRBJ1-3; the D is unclear. Trimming stripped 1 base from V and 4 bases from J, with 11 bases between. The V gene's germline CDR1 is KGHSY and CDR2 FQNENV. The CDR3 consists of 15 residues. The CDR3 sequence: CASSQLAGAGNTIYF. The CDR3 DNA reads TGTGCCAGCAGCCAATTGGCGGGAGCGGGAAACACCATATATTTT.

V usage is TRBV7-4 and J usage is TRBJ2-6; D is unresolved. V gave up 0 bases and J gave up 7 bases, with 4 bases separating them. Germline values: CDR1 SGHVT, CDR2 SQSDAQ. The length of the CDR3 is 13 residues. As DNA, the CDR3 is TGTGCCAGCAGCTTAGCGGCAGCCAACGTCCTGACTTTC. This codes for CASSLAAANVLTF.

The V call is TRBV7-6, the J call TRBJ1-1; D perhaps matches TRBD1 (5 bases). This CDR3 is built from 16 residues. The germline V gene has CDR1 SGHVS and CDR2 FNYEAQ. Trimming took 8 bases from V and 0 from J, leaving 19 bases between them. CDR3 residues: CASRQQGSSMNTEAFF. CDR3 nucleotides: TGTGCCAGCCGCCAGCAGGGTAGTAGCATGAACACTGAAGCTTTCTTT.

The V and J genes are TRBV11-2 and TRBJ2-7, with D perhaps assigned TRBD1 or TRBD2 (5 bases each). V was clipped by 6 bases and J by 5 bases, with 8 bases between them. The CDR3 totals 11 residues. Germline assignment: CDR1 SGHAT and CDR2 FQNNGV. The CDR3 protein is CASSLGDEQYF. The CDR3 coding sequence is TGTGCCAGCAGTCTGGGGGACGAGCAGTACTTC.

There are a few counts of this clone. The rearrangement uses TRBV9 and TRBJ2-5; maybe TRBD2 (6 bases). Germline loops: CDR1 SGDLS, CDR2 YYNGEE. The CDR3 length is 15 residues. V gave up 0 bases and J gave up 7 bases, with 16 bases separating them. The CDR3 nucleotides read TGTGCCAGCAGCGTAGAGGCTGGGGGGTCGGGGACCCAGTACTTC. Translating gives CASSVEAGGSGTQYF.

The V and J genes are TRBV11-1 and TRBJ2-5, with D possibly matching TRBD1 (7 bases). This CDR3 is 16 amino acids long. Germline values: CDR1 SGHAT, CDR2 FQDESV (reference sequence). Trimming pared 4 bases from V and 0 bases from J, leaving 15 bases between. CDR3 protein: CASSSPRGTDQETQYF. CDR3 nucleotide sequence: TGTGCCAGCAGCTCTCCCAGGGGGACTGACCAAGAGACCCAGTACTTC.